The 26 T cell receptor beta chains listed next were all sequenced from one sample in a study of shared T cell receptors in the human thymus (dated by TCRdb to the early 2020s). The method behind the library was the immunoSEQ multiplex PCR assay. Not all clones reach the TCRdb copy of this immuneACCESS table, which keeps in-frame sequences only. Checked studies attribute under half of the gap to unresolved V genes and leave the rest unexplained. The sample includes fewer than 700,000 clones, with approximately 90% observed a single time. The biggest ten clones account for 0.0095% to 0.013% of the sample. The same data also went into a second study, on human thymus T cells.

Sequencing input: thymocytes. The source is a boy younger than two with a congenital heart defect. Donor details come from another sample of the same person, matched by shared clones.

The chain joins TRBV2 to TRBJ2-7; no firm D call. Trimming shortened V by 4 bases and J by 1 base, and 11 bases separated the two germline ends. The CDR3 is 14 residues long. CDR1 and CDR2 from the germline V gene are SNHLY and FYNNEI. CDR3 in amino acids: CASSANSLSYEQYF. The DNA for the CDR3 is TGTGCCAGCAGTGCGAATTCTCTATCCTACGAGCAGTACTTC.

The chain recombines TRBV29-1 with TRBJ2-1; TRBD2 matches at 9 bases. The V segment lost 7 bases and the J segment 7 bases; nucleotides outside the gene matches: 20. CDR1 is SQVTM, CDR2 ANQGSEA, per germline. The CDR3 is made up of 17 amino acids. The CDR3 protein is CSGTSVAGGPGINEQFF. The CDR3 nucleotides read TGCAGCGGAACATCTGTTGCGGGAGGGCCCGGTATTAATGAGCAGTTCTTC.

The genes are TRBV9 and TRBJ1-2, with 10 bases that match TRBD1. V dropped 0 bases and J dropped 8; count of bases not matched to a gene: 4. The CDR3 runs 14 residues. Germline assignment: CDR1 SGDLS and CDR2 YYNGEE. CDR3 sequence: CASSVGGTGDGYTF. The CDR3 nucleotides are TGTGCCAGCAGCGTAGGAGGGACAGGGGACGGCTACACCTTC.

This clone has more than one count but fewer than ten. V is TRBV4-3 and J is TRBJ2-1, with 10 bases lining up with TRBD2. The length of the CDR3 is 18 residues. With 1 base clipped from V and 4 bases from J, the junction kept 10 bases outside the gene matches. The germline CDR1 and CDR2 sequences are LGHNA and YSLEER. CDR3 sequence (DNA): TGCGCCAGCAGCCAAGGACGCCCCAGCGGGAGGGGTTACAATGAGCAGTTCTTC. Translation: CASSQGRPSGRGYNEQFF.

The chain combines TRBV4-1 with TRBJ2-7; 9 bases match TRBD2. With V trimmed by 0 bases and J by 5 bases, 20 bases remained unmatched. The CDR3 consists of 20 residues. From germline, CDR1 is MGHRA and CDR2 YSYEKL. The CDR3 loop is CASSQEMGAPLAGLRDEQYF. Written as DNA, the CDR3 is TGCGCCAGCAGCCAAGAAATGGGCGCCCCACTAGCGGGCCTTCGTGACGAGCAGTACTTC.

V is TRBV10-3 and J is TRBJ2-7; no clear D. The CDR3 covers 14 residues. V was clipped by 3 bases and J by 2 bases, with 11 bases between them. From germline, CDR1 is ENHRY and CDR2 SYGVKD. The CDR3 protein is CAISDRHFAYEQYF. The DNA for the CDR3 is TGTGCCATCAGTGATCGTCACTTCGCCTACGAGCAGTACTTC.

The chain combines TRBV7-3 with TRBJ2-2, with a possible D match to TRBD2 (6 bases). This CDR3 has 15 amino acids. From germline, CDR1 is SGHTA and CDR2 FQGTGA. V gave up 2 bases and J gave up 2 bases, with 9 bases separating them. This CDR3 reads CASSLGRINTGELFF. CDR3 coding DNA: TGTGCCAGCAGCTTAGGGAGGATTAACACCGGGGAGCTGTTTTTT.

The V and J genes are TRBV6-1 and TRBJ2-7; no clear D. The germline V gene has CDR1 MNHNS and CDR2 SASEGT. CDR3 size: 16 residues. Trimming left V 1 base short and J 1 base short, with 14 bases between. The chain's CDR3 is CASSEVSQTLSYEQYF. CDR3 DNA: TGTGCCAGCAGTGAAGTGTCTCAAACTTTATCCTACGAGCAGTACTTC.

This chain links TRBV18 with TRBJ1-5, with 9 nucleotides matching TRBD1. The germline V gene has CDR1 KGHSH and CDR2 LQKENI. The CDR3 sequence is 15 residues long. Trimming at V came to 8 bases and at J to 1 base, leaving 6 bases not matched to a gene. The CDR3 nucleotides are TGTGCCAGCCGAGCGGACAGGGGAAGCAATCAGCCCCAGCATTTT. Protein sequence: CASRADRGSNQPQHF.

This chain joins TRBV13 and TRBJ2-7; 10 bases are a match to TRBD1. Germline-derived CDR1 and CDR2 are PRHDT and FYEKMQ (reference sequence). The CDR3 length is 14 residues. With 5 bases clipped from V and 2 bases from J, the junction kept 3 bases outside the gene matches. The CDR3 is CASSAGTGAYEQYF. The DNA for the CDR3 is TGTGCCAGCAGCGCCGGGACAGGGGCCTACGAGCAGTACTTC.

This clone was observed a few times. The chain has TRBV2 and TRBJ1-5, with D possibly TRBD1 on 6 matching bases. The V and J ends lost 4 bases and 8 bases respectively, with 15 bases between them. The CDR3 runs 14 residues. Per germline, CDR1 SNHLY and CDR2 FYNNEI. The CDR3 is CASSVGGQGEPQHF. The CDR3 nucleotides read TGTGCCAGCAGTGTTGGGGGACAAGGAGAGCCCCAGCATTTT.

The chain recombines TRBV28 with TRBJ2-5, with 9 bases fitting TRBD2. The assigned J gene may be wrong: the sequence end matches TRBJ2-7 better. CDR3 length: 17 residues. Germline V gives CDR1 MDHEN, CDR2 SYDVKM. The chain's CDR3 is CASSPLQAAGGPYEQYF. The CDR3 coding sequence is TGTGCCAGCAGTCCTCTTCAGGCGGCGGGAGGGCCCTACGAGCAGTACTTC.

V is TRBV2 and J is TRBJ2-1; the D gene is possibly TRBD1 (5 bases). Germline CDR1 SNHLY, CDR2 FYNNEI. With 10 bases removed from V and 8 bases from J, the gap between germline ends came to 9 bases. The CDR3 spans 10 residues. CDR3 bases: TGTGCCACCAAAGGGGATGAGCAGTTCTTC. Its protein is CATKGDEQFF.

The count of this clone is one. The chain recombines TRBV5-1 with TRBJ2-1, with 9 bases fitting TRBD2. With 0 bases clipped from V and 6 bases from J, the junction kept 13 bases outside the gene matches. Germline CDR1 reads SGHRS; CDR2 reads YFSETQ. The CDR3 totals 18 residues. The CDR3 nucleotides are TGCGCCAGCAGCTTGGTTCGACTAGCGGAGACCCTACGCAATGAGCAGTTCTTC. Protein: CASSLVRLAETLRNEQFF.

The chain has TRBV5-1 and TRBJ1-1; TRBD1 agrees at 8 bases. Trimming took 2 bases from V and 0 from J; bases not matched to a gene: 3. CDR1 SGHRS and CDR2 YFSETQ come from the germline V gene. This CDR3 region has 15 residues. Written as DNA, the CDR3 is TGCGCCAGCAGCTTTCAGGGGGCCATGAACACTGAAGCTTTCTTT. Protein: CASSFQGAMNTEAFF.

This clone was detected a few times. This CDR3 is also generated by other DNA sequences in the sample. This chain links TRBV5-1 with TRBJ2-7; the match to TRBD2 covers 7 bases. Germline CDR1 reads SGHRS; CDR2 reads YFSETQ. V shed 0 bases and J 1 base; nucleotides not matched to a gene: 1. The CDR3 covers 14 residues. CDR3 loop: CASSLGGSSYEQYF. In DNA, the CDR3 is TGCGCCAGCAGCTTGGGCGGGAGTTCCTACGAGCAGTACTTC.

The chain carries TRBV13 and TRBJ1-5, with D maybe TRBD1 (6 bases). Germline V CDR1 and CDR2: PRHDT, FYEKMQ (reference sequence). The CDR3 has 14 residues. Between the trimmed V and J ends, which lost 5 bases and 2 bases, there was a span of 10 bases. The CDR3 region has the DNA TGTGCCAGCAGCCTCCACAGGGGCAATCAGCCCCAGCATTTT. The encoded protein is CASSLHRGNQPQHF.

The rearrangement joins TRBV6-4 to TRBJ1-1, with D unclear. V lost 4 bases and J lost 2, with 8 bases in between. CDR3 size: 13 residues. Germline-derived CDR1 and CDR2 are MRHNA and SNTAGT. This CDR3 is CASSATVNTEAFF. CDR3 bases: TGTGCCAGCAGTGCTACAGTTAACACTGAAGCTTTCTTT.

This clone was seen once. V and J are TRBV5-1 and TRBJ2-1; no clear D gene. The CDR3 has 12 amino acids. V lost 6 bases and J lost 4, with 8 bases in between. Germline V gene data show CDR1 as SGHRS and CDR2 as YFSETQ. CDR3 sequence: CASTSQYNEQFF. The CDR3 bases are TGCGCCAGCACATCCCAGTACAATGAGCAGTTCTTC. Full variable domain (missing parts from reference TRBV5-1 and TRBJ2-1): KAGVTQTPRYLIKTRGQQVTLSCSPISGHRSVSWYQQTPGQGLQFLFEYFSETQRNKGNFPGRFSGRQFSNSRSEMNVSTLELGDSALYLCASTSQYNEQFFGPGTRLTVL.

J is TRBJ2-7 and V is TRBV7-2, with 7 bases fitting TRBD2. The CDR3 length is 15 residues. Germline CDR1 SGHTA, CDR2 FQGNSA. V lost 7 bases to trimming and J lost 5 bases; unmatched junction nucleotides: 14. The CDR3, as DNA: TGTGCCAGCACCTGGCGGGGGAGGGCCGATCACGAGCAGTACTTC. It is translated as CASTWRGRADHEQYF.

This chain joins TRBV25-1 and TRBJ1-1, with 10 bases lining up with TRBD1. The CDR3 runs to 14 residues. V shed 2 bases and J 10 bases; nucleotides not matched to a gene: 7. The germline V gene encodes CDR1 MGHDK and CDR2 SYGVNS. As DNA, the CDR3 is TGTGCCAGCAGTGAAACCGACAGGGGGCCCCCAGCTTTCTTT. Its protein is CASSETDRGPPAFF.

V and J are TRBV11-1 and TRBJ2-7; 7 bases are shared with TRBD1. Trimming at V came to 4 bases and at J to 4 bases, leaving 7 bases not matched to a gene. CDR1 is SGHAT and CDR2 is FQDESV in the germline V gene (reference sequence). The CDR3 totals 14 residues. The CDR3 DNA sequence: TGTGCCAGCAGCTATGAGGGGGCCATTTACGAGCAGTACTTC. Protein product: CASSYEGAIYEQYF.

The gene calls are TRBV7-8 and TRBJ2-1; 8 bases are a match to TRBD2. This CDR3 comprises 16 residues. CDR1 is SGHVS, CDR2 FQNEAQ, per germline. The J segment lost 6 bases and the V segment lost 0 bases, leaving 7 bases of the junction unmatched. The CDR3 coding sequence is TGTGCCAGCAGCTTAGCCGGGACTAGGGGGTCCAATGAGCAGTTCTTC. Encoded protein: CASSLAGTRGSNEQFF.

The V call is TRBV5-5, the J call TRBJ1-4; D is perhaps TRBD1 (5 bases). Germline assignment: CDR1 SGHKS and CDR2 YYEKEE (reference sequence). Trimming left V 5 bases short and J 0 bases short, with 14 bases between. The CDR3 totals 16 residues. CDR3 region: CASRFRASATNEKLFF. CDR3 bases: TGTGCCAGCAGATTCAGGGCGAGTGCAACTAATGAAAAACTGTTTTTT.

This chain joins TRBV5-6 and TRBJ2-7, with 7 bases aligning to TRBD1. With V trimmed by 0 bases and J by 3 bases, 12 bases remained unmatched. Germline V gives CDR1 SGHDT, CDR2 YYEEEE. The CDR3 runs to 17 residues. Written as DNA, the CDR3 is TGTGCCAGCAGCTTGGAACGATTGGGACAGCCCCACTACGAGCAGTACTTC. This translates into CASSLERLGQPHYEQYF.

The J gene is TRBJ2-7, the V gene TRBV28; TRBD2 is a possible D gene (6 bases). CDR3 size: 15 residues. V lost 5 bases and J lost 0, with 14 bases in between. Germline loops: CDR1 MDHEN, CDR2 SYDVKM. The CDR3 sequence: CASSQISGLSYEQYF. Here the CDR3 DNA reads TGTGCCAGCAGTCAGATTAGCGGTCTCTCCTACGAGCAGTACTTC.